These 29 T cell receptor beta chains were all obtained from the same sample, sequenced in a study of T cell changes during pregnancy in multiple sclerosis. The data were produced by immunoSEQ multiplex PCR, yet TCRdb's version contains in-frame clones alone and is incomplete. The sample shows 45,000 to 55,000 clones, around 94% of them seen only once. Sequencing used CD8+ T cells from peripheral blood mononuclear cells, obtained before pregnancy. These receptors were obtained from a female donor with multiple sclerosis, enrolled in a pregnancy study.

V is TRBV7-9 and J is TRBJ2-7; 9 nucleotides agree with TRBD1. V lost 5 bases to trimming and J lost 5 bases; unmatched junction nucleotides: 7. Germline V gene lookup returns CDR1 SEHNR and CDR2 FQNEAQ (reference sequence). There are 14 residues in the CDR3. This chain's CDR3 is CASSPQGAADEQYF. The CDR3, as DNA: TGTGCCAGCAGCCCACAGGGGGCGGCGGACGAGCAGTACTTC.

This clone was seen a single time. CDR3 DNA: TGTGCCAGCAGTGACTACGGGGGATTGGGTGGCTACACCTTC. Protein product: CASSDYGGLGGYTF. V and J are TRBV25-1 and TRBJ1-2; D may be TRBD1 (5 bases). The CDR3 loop spans 14 amino acids. Trimming shortened V by 3 bases and J by 7 bases, and 15 bases separated the two germline ends. Germline CDR1 reads MGHDK; CDR2 reads SYGVNS.

The rearrangement uses TRBV21-1 and TRBJ2-7; no check of the table's D call, TRBD2, against the DNA was made. TRBV21-1 is tagged as a pseudogene. The CDR3 contains 15 residues. The CDR3 DNA reads TGTGCCAGCAGCAAAGTTCGCGGGAACTCCTACGAGCAGTACTTC. Translation gives CASSKVRGNSYEQYF.

The rearrangement uses TRBV10-3 and TRBJ1-2, with TRBD1 matching over 9 bases. The CDR3 sequence is 16 residues long. Losses at the gene ends were 2 bases for V and 5 bases for J; bases not matched to a gene: 9. The germline V gene encodes CDR1 ENHRY and CDR2 SYGVKD. CDR3 loop: CAISEPQGAEPYGYTF. The CDR3 bases are TGTGCCATCAGTGAGCCACAGGGGGCTGAACCGTATGGCTACACCTTC.

The chain carries TRBV28 and TRBJ2-7, with D perhaps matching TRBD1 (5 bases). Trimming took 1 base from V and 2 from J, leaving 9 bases between them. The CDR3 length is 14 residues. Per germline, CDR1 MDHEN and CDR2 SYDVKM. The CDR3 protein is CASSLSGFAYEQYF. The CDR3 nucleotides read TGTGCCAGCAGTTTATCAGGGTTCGCCTACGAGCAGTACTTC.

In its sample, this clone ranks as medium-sized. The rearrangement joins TRBV5-5 to TRBJ2-3, with TRBD1 matching 12 bases. Germline values: CDR1 SGHKS, CDR2 YYEKEE (reference sequence). This CDR3 is 16 amino acids long. After removal of 4 bases from V and 2 bases from J, the junction contained 5 bases not matched to a gene. CDR3 amino acids: CASSGPGQGATDTQYF. In DNA form, the CDR3 reads TGTGCCAGCAGCGGTCCGGGACAGGGGGCCACAGATACGCAGTATTTT.

This chain connects TRBV28 to TRBJ2-7, with 7 bases matching TRBD1. In germline, CDR1 is MDHEN, CDR2 SYDVKM. The CDR3 consists of 13 residues. V lost 6 bases, J lost 0 bases, and 2 bases stayed unmatched. The CDR3 reads CASSGTASYEQYF. CDR3 DNA: TGTGCCAGCAGCGGGACAGCCTCCTACGAGCAGTACTTC.

This clone was picked up one time. This chain uses TRBV29-1 with TRBJ2-1, with 7 positions matching TRBD2. Germline V gene sequence: CDR1 SQVTM, CDR2 ANQGSEA. The CDR3 covers 12 residues. The V gene end was trimmed by 7 bases and the J gene end by 7 bases; junction bases not matched to a gene: 7. The DNA of the CDR3 is TGCAGCGGTGCGGCTAGCGGAAATGAGCAGTTCTTC. Its translation: CSGAASGNEQFF.

This clone was seen only once. The chain recombines TRBV5-1 with TRBJ2-7; D possibly corresponds to TRBD1 (6 bases). V was cut by 2 bases and J by 3 bases, with 15 bases left in between. Germline loops: CDR1 SGHRS, CDR2 YFSETQ. The CDR3 totals 15 residues. CDR3 loop: CASSFGNRENYEQYF. The CDR3 nucleotides are TGCGCCAGCAGCTTCGGAAACAGGGAAAACTACGAGCAGTACTTC.

This clone was detected only once. This sample also contains other DNA sequences that code for the same CDR3. The chain employs TRBV27 and TRBJ2-7, with D maybe TRBD1 (5 bases). With 2 bases removed from V and 1 base from J, the gap between germline ends came to 6 bases. The germline CDR1 and CDR2 sequences are MNHEY and SMNVEV (reference sequence). The CDR3 is 13 residues long. The CDR3: CASSLRGSYEQYF. CDR3 DNA sequence: TGTGCCAGCAGTTTAAGGGGATCCTACGAGCAGTACTTC.

This clone was seen a few times. The chain couples TRBV7-8 to TRBJ2-1, with D perhaps TRBD2 (5 bases). Germline CDR1 reads SGHVS; CDR2 reads FQNEAQ. Trimming stripped 5 bases from V and 8 bases from J, with 10 bases between. The CDR3 extends over 12 amino acids. CDR3 DNA: TGTGCCAGCAGCCATTCGGGGTATGAGCAGTTCTTC. This encodes CASSHSGYEQFF.

The J gene is TRBJ2-1, the V gene TRBV6-4, with 10 bases that match TRBD2. Trimming took 3 bases from V and 8 from J; bases not matched to a gene: 1. The CDR3 totals 13 residues. CDR1 MRHNA and CDR2 SNTAGT come from the germline V gene. In nucleotides, the CDR3 is TGTGCCAGCAGTGAGGGGACTAGCGATGAGCAGTTCTTC. Its translation: CASSEGTSDEQFF.

The chain links TRBV5-4 to TRBJ2-7, with TRBD2 matching over 9 bases. Germline CDR1 reads SGHNT; CDR2 reads YYREEE (reference sequence). V lost 4 bases, J lost 2 bases, and 7 bases stayed unmatched. This CDR3 region has 15 residues. In DNA form, the CDR3 reads TGTGCCAGCAGCCTCAAGCGGGAGGCTGCCTACGAGCAGTACTTC. Amino acids: CASSLKREAAYEQYF.

The V and J genes are TRBV9 and TRBJ2-1; 9 bases match TRBD2. The ends lost 3 bases at V and 8 bases at J; junction bases unmatched: 15. CDR1 and CDR2 (germline): SGDLS, YYNGEE. The CDR3 sequence is 17 residues long. CDR3 nucleotide sequence: TGTGCCAGCAGCGATAGGGGTGGCGGGAGGGCCTGGGATGAGCAGTTCTTC. It translates to CASSDRGGGRAWDEQFF.

The chain is built from TRBV19 and TRBJ2-7, with 9 nucleotides matching TRBD1. V shed 7 bases, J shed 3 bases, and the junction held 10 bases outside the gene matches. This CDR3 has 15 residues. The germline gives CDR1 LNHDA, CDR2 SQIVND (reference sequence). CDR3: CASTMGTGNYYEQYF. CDR3 nucleotide sequence: TGTGCCAGTACCATGGGGACAGGGAATTACTACGAGCAGTACTTC. Looking up the rest from reference TRBV19 and TRBJ2-7 gives the full variable domain: DGGITQSPKYLFRKEGQNVTLSCEQNLNHDAMYWYRQDPGQGLRLIYYSQIVNDFQKGDIAEGYSVSREKKESFPLTVTSAQKNPTAFYLCASTMGTGNYYEQYFGPGTRLTVT.

The chain carries TRBV11-2 and TRBJ2-4, with D perhaps TRBD1 (6 bases). The germline gives CDR1 SGHAT, CDR2 FQNNGV. CDR3 size: 16 residues. V lost 2 bases and J lost 7, with 18 bases in between. CDR3 nucleotide sequence: TGTGCCAGCAGCTTAATTGGGCAGGGAAGGGGGAACATTCAGTACTTC. As protein: CASSLIGQGRGNIQYF.

The CDR3 loop is CASSLGDRLTDTQYF. Here the CDR3 DNA reads TGCGCCAGCAGTCTAGGGGACAGGCTCACAGATACGCAGTATTTT. V is TRBV23-1 and J is TRBJ2-3; TRBD1 matches 8 bases. TRBV23-1 is an open reading frame whose function is uncertain. This CDR3 spans 15 amino acids. V was pared by 4 bases and J by 2 bases, with 5 bases of the junction left unmatched.

The CDR3 loop reads CSVGTGMDTEAFF. CDR3 DNA sequence: TGCAGCGTCGGGACAGGGATGGACACTGAAGCTTTCTTT. The chain recombines TRBV29-1 with TRBJ1-1; 9 bases fit TRBD1. CDR1 and CDR2 from the germline V gene are SQVTM and ANQGSEA. The CDR3 has 13 amino acids. V lost 6 bases, J lost 3 bases, and 5 bases stayed unmatched.

CDR3 region: CASTLRPGQGDTEAFF. For the CDR3, the DNA is TGTGCCAGTACTCTACGCCCGGGACAGGGGGACACTGAAGCTTTCTTT. The J gene is TRBJ1-1, the V gene TRBV19, with 11 bases lining up with TRBD1. The CDR3 sequence is 16 residues long. After removal of 7 bases from V and 3 bases from J, the junction contained 10 bases not matched to a gene. Looked up from germline, CDR1 is LNHDA and CDR2 is SQIVND (reference sequence). Full variable domain (remainder filled in from reference TRBV19 and TRBJ1-1): DGGITQSPKYLFRKEGQNVTLSCEQNLNHDAMYWYRQDPGQGLRLIYYSQIVNDFQKGDIAEGYSVSREKKESFPLTVTSAQKNPTAFYLCASTLRPGQGDTEAFFGQGTRLTVV.

This chain links TRBV6-5 with TRBJ2-3, with D possibly TRBD2 on 7 matching bases. This CDR3 contains 14 residues. Per germline, CDR1 MNHEY and CDR2 SVGAGI. Trimming cost V 2 bases and J 4 bases, with 10 bases left between them. The CDR3 DNA reads as TGTGCCAGCAGTTACGGGGGGGCCTCAGATACGCAGTATTTT. Protein: CASSYGGASDTQYF.

The chain joins TRBV9 to TRBJ1-5; 8 nucleotides align to TRBD1. Trimming removed 3 bases from V and 5 bases from J; junction bases left unmatched: 7. This CDR3 has 15 amino acids. The germline V gene encodes CDR1 SGDLS and CDR2 YYNGEE. CDR3 bases: TGTGCCAGCAGCGCCGCAGGGACAGGTCATCAGCCCCAGCATTTT. Protein sequence: CASSAAGTGHQPQHF.

The chain employs TRBV5-8 and TRBJ1-1, with a possible D match to TRBD1 (5 bases). Germline CDR1 and CDR2: SGHTS and YDEGEE. The CDR3 totals 17 residues. V was cut by 4 bases and J by 6 bases, with 25 bases left in between. The CDR3 sequence is CASSPRVRGARRSEAFF. CDR3 nucleotide sequence: TGTGCCAGCAGCCCCCGAGTAAGGGGCGCGCGACGATCTGAAGCTTTCTTT.

With regard to this clone: At one end, the junction sequence differs from germline, possibly due to a read error. V usage is TRBV30 and J usage is TRBJ1-2, with D possibly matching TRBD1 (5 bases). The germline V gene encodes CDR1 GTSNPN and CDR2 SVGIG (reference sequence). There are 11 residues in the CDR3. CDR3 in amino acids: CAWSVPRDCRF. DNA for the CDR3: TGTGCCTGGAGTGTACCGCGGGACTGTAGGTTC.

The chain has TRBV13 and TRBJ1-2, with D tentatively TRBD1 (6 bases). Trimming left V 3 bases short and J 6 bases short, with 8 bases between. This CDR3 spans 12 amino acids. Germline V lookup: CDR1 PRHDT, CDR2 FYEKMQ (reference sequence). Here the CDR3 reads CASSFGTNGYTF. In DNA form, the CDR3 reads TGTGCCAGCAGCTTCGGGACAAATGGCTACACCTTC.

J is TRBJ1-2 and V is TRBV4-1; 10 nucleotides align to TRBD1. Germline V gives CDR1 MGHRA, CDR2 YSYEKL. Losses at the gene ends were 5 bases for V and 8 bases for J; bases not matched to a gene: 11. This CDR3 comprises 15 residues. CDR3 sequence: CASSLRQGALGGYTF. The CDR3 DNA reads as TGCGCCAGCAGCTTGCGACAGGGGGCTCTAGGCGGCTACACCTTC.

This chain links TRBV27 with TRBJ2-7, with D uncertain. The CDR3 runs to 12 residues. The V and J ends lost 5 bases and 5 bases respectively, with 10 bases between them. From germline, CDR1 is MNHEY and CDR2 SMNVEV (reference sequence). The CDR3 DNA reads as TGTGCCAGCAGTCCAGTTCCCCACGAGCAGTACTTC. Its protein is CASSPVPHEQYF.

Only one count was recorded for this clone. J is TRBJ2-1 and V is TRBV5-1; TRBD2 agrees at 10 bases. CDR1 and CDR2 (germline): SGHRS, YFSETQ. The trim removed 2 bases at V and 4 bases at J, leaving 9 bases unmatched. The CDR3 has 17 residues. The CDR3 sequence: CASSLTRAGGPYNEQFF. The CDR3 DNA reads TGCGCCAGCAGCTTAACAAGAGCGGGAGGGCCTTACAATGAGCAGTTCTTC.

The chain carries TRBV5-6 and TRBJ2-7; 8 bases align to TRBD2. The CDR3 consists of 14 residues. The germline gives CDR1 SGHDT, CDR2 YYEEEE. J gave up 3 bases and V 4 bases, and 6 bases lay outside the gene matches. The CDR3 loop reads CASSQGLGIYEQYF. CDR3 sequence (DNA): TGTGCCAGCAGCCAGGGACTAGGTATCTACGAGCAGTACTTC.

The chain carries TRBV27 and TRBJ2-4; 8 nucleotides match TRBD2. V lost 3 bases, J lost 1 base, and 8 bases stayed unmatched. The CDR3 totals 17 residues. Germline assignment: CDR1 MNHEY and CDR2 SMNVEV (reference sequence). The CDR3 bases are TGTGCCAGCAGTTTTTCCGGCGGCGGGAGGGCCAAAAACATTCAGTACTTC. Its protein product is CASSFSGGGRAKNIQYF.